This is a list of T cell receptor beta chains from one sample in a study of blood T cell repertoires in COVID-19. Sequencing was performed with immunoSEQ multiplex PCR; in TCRdb, only in-frame clones are kept and a portion is missing. The data contain 130,000 or so clones, around 82% of them singletons. The sample consisted of peripheral blood. The receptors here all came from an elderly man with active or convalescent COVID-19. Both conserved end residues are part of each CDR3. A D gene is named only where the DNA matches it firmly. Where a row states a size, it is once, few, many or the class of an expanded clone; other rows omit it.

V gene	D gene	clone size	J gene	CDR3 protein	CDR3 DNA
TRBV5-1	-	-	TRBJ2-3	CASSSDTRMSTDTQYF	TGCGCCAGCAGCTCAGACACAAGAATGAGCACAGATACGCAGTATTTT
TRBV2	TRBD1	-	TRBJ1-2	CASVVSGQLNYGYTF	TGTGCCAGCGTAGTATCGGGACAGCTCAACTATGGCTACACCTTC
TRBV15	TRBD1	once	TRBJ2-3	CATSRPGQGGSTDTQYF	TGTGCCACCAGCAGACCGGGACAGGGAGGAAGCACAGATACGCAGTATTTT
TRBV11-3	-	-	TRBJ2-2	CASSSSGGELFF	TGTGCCAGCAGCTCCTCGGGCGGGGAGCTGTTTTTT
TRBV10-3	TRBD2	-	TRBJ2-7	CAISSSGGRSSYEQYF	TGTGCCATATCTTCTAGCGGGGGCCGCAGCTCCTACGAGCAGTACTTC
TRBV2	TRBD2	-	TRBJ2-5	CASRPLAVGTQYF	TGTGCCAGCAGACCCCTAGCGGTTGGGACCCAGTACTTC
TRBV28	TRBD1	-	TRBJ1-1	CASSSRQGSVVNTEAFF	TGTGCCAGCAGTTCCCGACAGGGCAGCGTGGTCAACACTGAAGCTTTCTTT
TRBV6-1	-	-	TRBJ1-5	CASSEPGGGNQPQHF	TGTGCCAGCAGTGAGCCGGGGGGGGGCAATCAGCCCCAGCATTTT
TRBV21-1	-	-	TRBJ1-5	CASSKYGGSNQPQHF	TGTGCCAGCAGCAAGTACGGGGGTTCCAATCAGCCCCAGCATTTT
TRBV20-1	-	-	TRBJ1-5	CSAVEGQPQHF	TGCAGTGCTGTTGAGGGTCAGCCCCAGCATTTT
TRBV9	-	-	TRBJ1-2	CASSVEAGIHGYTF	TGTGCCAGCAGCGTAGAGGCAGGCATACATGGCTACACCTTC
TRBV20-1	TRBD1	-	TRBJ1-2	CSASLTGNNYGYTF	TGCAGTGCTAGTTTGACAGGGAATAACTATGGCTACACCTTC
TRBV9	TRBD2	-	TRBJ2-7	CASSVVGTSGYEQYF	TGTGCCAGCAGCGTAGTGGGGACTAGCGGATACGAGCAGTACTTC
TRBV28	TRBD1	-	TRBJ2-7	CASSFSPGQGYEQYF	TGTGCCAGCAGTTTCAGCCCGGGACAGGGCTACGAGCAGTACTTC
TRBV12-3/TRBV12-4	-	-	TRBJ1-1	CASSFNTGAEAFF	TGTGCCAGCAGTTTTAATACAGGCGCTGAAGCTTTCTTT
TRBV6-5	TRBD1	-	TRBJ2-2	CATRDSNTGELFF	TGTGCCACCCGGGACAGTAACACCGGGGAGCTGTTTTTT
TRBV29-1	TRBD2	-	TRBJ2-3	CSVRNPTSGGITDTQYF	TGCAGCGTGCGAAACCCCACTAGCGGGGGCATTACAGATACGCAGTATTTT
TRBV30	TRBD1	-	TRBJ2-2	CAWSFPGQVTGELFF	TGTGCCTGGAGTTTCCCGGGACAGGTCACCGGGGAGCTGTTTTTT
TRBV9	TRBD2	-	TRBJ2-5	CASSPRPQLAGYQETQYF	TGTGCCAGCAGCCCACGTCCTCAACTAGCGGGGTACCAAGAGACCCAGTACTTC
TRBV19	TRBD2	-	TRBJ2-3	CASSAPREGRSTDTQYF	TGTGCCAGTAGTGCTCCCCGGGAGGGGCGTAGCACAGATACGCAGTATTTT
TRBV6-5	TRBD1	-	TRBJ2-7	CASSYRDRGQYEQYF	TGTGCCAGCAGTTACCGGGACAGGGGGCAGTACGAGCAGTACTTC
TRBV4-3	-	-	TRBJ2-1	CASSPRGWRERAYNEQFF	TGCGCCAGCAGCCCGAGAGGGTGGAGGGAAAGGGCCTACAATGAGCAGTTCTTC
TRBV3-1/TRBV3-2	TRBD2	-	TRBJ2-3	CASSQVAVSGDPTDTQYF	TGTGCCAGCAGCCAAGTTGCGGTTAGCGGGGACCCCACAGATACGCAGTATTTT
TRBV11-2	-	few	TRBJ1-6	CASSLRSHDNSPLHF	TGTGCCAGCAGCTTGAGGTCACACGATAATTCACCCCTCCACTTT
TRBV5-1	-	-	TRBJ2-1	CASSSGTPSYNEQFF	TGCGCCAGCAGCTCCGGGACTCCCTCCTACAATGAGCAGTTCTTC
TRBV6-6	TRBD1	-	TRBJ2-5	CASSLQGESETQYF	TGTGCCAGCAGTTTACAGGGGGAGAGTGAGACCCAGTACTTC
TRBV7-9	TRBD1	-	TRBJ1-2	CASSSDRGESEGYTF	TGTGCCAGCAGCTCGGACAGGGGAGAATCGGAAGGCTACACCTTC
TRBV19	TRBD1	once	TRBJ1-4	CASSTRTGPEKLFF	TGTGCCAGTAGTACCCGGACAGGGCCCGAAAAACTGTTTTTT
TRBV6-5	-	-	TRBJ2-1	CASRWAGEQFF	TGTGCCAGCAGATGGGCAGGTGAGCAGTTCTTC
TRBV7-2	-	once	TRBJ2-5	CASSSRDAGRGYF	TGTGCCAGCAGCTCCCGGGACGCCGGGCGGGGGTACTTC
TRBV28	-	-	TRBJ2-6	CASSALRSGLVSGANVLTF	TGTGCCAGCAGTGCCCTTAGGTCAGGGTTAGTCTCTGGGGCCAACGTCCTGACTTTC
TRBV28	-	-	TRBJ1-4	CASSASPGWEKLFF	TGTGCCAGCAGCGCGTCCCCAGGGTGGGAAAAACTGTTTTTT
TRBV5-1	TRBD2	-	TRBJ2-1	CASSLSGGPNNEQFF	TGCGCCAGCAGCTTAAGCGGGGGACCTAACAATGAGCAGTTCTTC
TRBV7-9	-	once	TRBJ2-5	CASVPGRGGQMETQYF	TGTGCCAGCGTCCCCGGAAGGGGGGGGCAGATGGAGACCCAGTACTTC
TRBV7-9	-	-	TRBJ2-3	CASSLGGQGGSTDTQYF	TGTGCCAGCAGCTTAGGGGGGCAGGGAGGGAGCACAGATACGCAGTATTTT
TRBV21-1	-	-	TRBJ2-2	CASATGGSSNTGELFF	TGTGCCAGCGCAACAGGGGGCTCCTCGAACACCGGGGAGCTGTTTTTT
TRBV6-2/TRBV6-3	-	-	TRBJ1-2	CASSYSVDGNGYTF	TGTGCCAGCAGTTACTCCGTGGACGGGAATGGCTACACCTTC
TRBV4-3	TRBD1	-	TRBJ1-4	CASSQDVDRELEKLFF	TGCGCCAGCAGCCAAGACGTGGACAGGGAGCTGGAAAAACTGTTTTTT
TRBV9	-	-	TRBJ2-1	CASSVLDTYNEQFF	TGTGCCAGCAGCGTCCTGGACACATATAATGAGCAGTTCTTC
TRBV7-6	-	-	TRBJ2-1	CASSSAVLSYNEQFF	TGTGCCAGCAGCTCCGCAGTGCTCTCCTACAATGAGCAGTTCTTC
TRBV11-3	-	-	TRBJ1-2	CASSQDSYGYTF	TGTGCCAGCAGCCAGGACAGCTATGGCTACACCTTC
TRBV7-9	-	-	TRBJ1-1	CASSPPGQVNTEAFF	TGTGCCAGCAGCCCCCCGGGACAAGTGAACACTGAAGCTTTCTTT
TRBV28	-	-	TRBJ1-3	CASRLQGTAGNTIYF	TGTGCCAGCAGACTCCAGGGGACGGCTGGAAACACCATATATTTT
TRBV5-1	TRBD1	-	TRBJ1-1	CASSQPGQGQPAFF	TGCGCCAGCAGCCAACCTGGACAGGGGCAGCCAGCTTTCTTT
TRBV7-6	TRBD1	many	TRBJ2-7	CASSLGQGGYEQYF	TGTGCCAGCAGCTTAGGACAGGGGGGTTACGAGCAGTACTTC
TRBV28	-	-	TRBJ1-2	CASSLGGGSNYGYTF	TGTGCCAGCAGCCTAGGGGGGGGATCTAACTATGGCTACACCTTC
TRBV10-3	-	-	TRBJ1-6	CAISESPGSYSPLHF	TGTGCCATCAGTGAGTCACCGGGATCGTATTCACCCCTCCACTTT
TRBV6-2/TRBV6-3	-	-	TRBJ2-1	CASSYLGSEQFF	TGTGCCAGCAGTTACCTAGGCTCCGAGCAGTTCTTC
TRBV7-2	-	-	TRBJ1-2	CASSLGPRASF	TGTGCCAGCAGCTTAGGACCGAGGGCTTCATTC
TRBV3-1/TRBV3-2	-	-	TRBJ1-1	CASSPHGGADTEAFF	TGTGCCAGCAGCCCCCATGGGGGGGCGGACACTGAAGCTTTCTTT
TRBV19	-	-	TRBJ1-2	CASSMVRESGYTF	TGTGCCAGTAGTATGGTCAGGGAAAGTGGCTACACCTTC
TRBV5-1	TRBD1	-	TRBJ2-6	CASSEQGPGANVLTF	TGCGCCAGCAGCGAACAGGGGCCTGGGGCCAACGTCCTAACTTTC
TRBV9	TRBD1	-	TRBJ1-1	CASSEDRAGSVNTEAFF	TGTGCCAGCAGCGAGGACAGGGCAGGGTCAGTGAACACTGAAGCTTTCTTT
TRBV11-3	TRBD1	-	TRBJ2-2	CASRDSSTGELFF	TGTGCCAGCCGGGACAGCAGCACCGGGGAGCTGTTTTTT
TRBV4-3	-	large	TRBJ1-2	CASSQELQGGYGYTF	TGCGCCAGCAGCCAAGAGCTCCAGGGTGGCTATGGCTACACCTTC
TRBV5-4	-	-	TRBJ2-2	CASSFGGGVGTGELFF	TGTGCCAGCAGCTTTGGAGGGGGCGTAGGCACCGGGGAGCTGTTTTTT